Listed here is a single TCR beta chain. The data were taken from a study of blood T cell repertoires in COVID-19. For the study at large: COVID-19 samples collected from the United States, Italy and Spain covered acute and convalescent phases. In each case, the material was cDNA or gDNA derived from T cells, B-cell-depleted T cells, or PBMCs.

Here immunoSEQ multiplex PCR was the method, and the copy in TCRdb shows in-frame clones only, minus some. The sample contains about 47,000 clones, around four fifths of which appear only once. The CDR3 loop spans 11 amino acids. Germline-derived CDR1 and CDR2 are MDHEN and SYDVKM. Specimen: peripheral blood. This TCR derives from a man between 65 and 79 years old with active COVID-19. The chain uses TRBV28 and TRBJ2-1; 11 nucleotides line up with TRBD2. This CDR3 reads CASGGAREQFF. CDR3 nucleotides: TGTGCTAGCGGGGGGGCTAGAGAGCAGTTCTTC. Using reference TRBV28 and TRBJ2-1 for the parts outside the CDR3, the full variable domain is DVKVTQSSRYLVKRTGEKVFLECVQDMDHENMFWYRQDPGLGLRLIYFSYDVKMKEKGDIPEGYSVSREKKERFSLILESASTNQTSMYLCASGGAREQFFGPGTRLTVL.